The rows below give T cell receptor beta chains drawn from one sample of a study of long-term antiretroviral therapy in people with HIV. Method: immunoSEQ multiplex PCR; TCRdb's copy keeps in-frame clones and lacks some. The table has 26,000 or so clones, roughly 82% seen once. The sample here was unsorted PBMCs, taken 0.8 years before starting antiretroviral therapy. These receptors were obtained from a man aged 18 to 29 with HIV. The CDR3 runs from the conserved cysteine through the conserved F or W. The D gene is left open where the match is weak. The listing skips clone size in some rows; elsewhere it reads once, few, many or a size class.

>NA|TRBD2|TRBV7-9|TRBJ2-2
TGTGCCAGCAGCTTGAGGGCTCGGGGGGCCGGGGAGCTGTTTTTT
CASSLRARGAGELFF
>NA|NA|TRBV27|TRBJ2-3
TGTGCCAGCAGTTTTTTCGGCGGAGTAGTGGATACAGATACGCAGTATTTT
CASSFFGGVVDTDTQYF
>once|NA|TRBV7-9|TRBJ2-1
TGTGCCAGCACCTGGGGGGCCTCCTACAATGAGCAGTTCTTC
CASTWGASYNEQFF
>few|NA|TRBV5-1|TRBJ1-2
TGCGCCAGCAGCCAGGAATGGGGCGACTATGGCTACACCTTC
CASSQEWGDYGYTF
>NA|NA|TRBV10-1|TRBJ1-2
TGCGCCAGCAGACGACTGGACACGATTAACTATGGCTACACCTTC
CASRRLDTINYGYTF
>NA|TRBD1|TRBV5-8|TRBJ1-2
TGTGCCAGCAGCTTGGCAACCGGGACAGATTATTTCTCTAACTATGGCTACACCTTC
CASSLATGTDYFSNYGYTF
>NA|TRBD2|TRBV11-3|TRBJ2-1
TGTGCCAGCAGCCTGAGCGGGGCCAATGAGCAGTTCTTC
CASSLSGANEQFF
>NA|NA|TRBV6-6|TRBJ2-3
TGTGCCAGCAGTTCCCACCGGACTGGAGCGGATACGCAGTATTTT
CASSSHRTGADTQYF
>NA|NA|TRBV10-3|TRBJ1-5
TGTGCCATCAGTGAAGACAGATCGAGGCAGCCCCAGCATTTT
CAISEDRSRQPQHF
>NA|NA|TRBV2|TRBJ1-1
TGTGCCAGCAGTGGGGACGGACCTGAAGCTTTCTTT
CASSGDGPEAFF
>NA|NA|TRBV6-1|TRBJ1-5
TGTGCCAGCAGCTACACAGGGAATAGCAATCAGCCCCAGCATTTT
CASSYTGNSNQPQHF
>NA|NA|TRBV5-1|TRBJ1-1
TGCGCCAGCAGCCTAAACGGAGAAGGAGAAGCTTTCTTT
CASSLNGEGEAFF
>NA|NA|TRBV29-1|TRBJ1-2
TGCAGCGCCCAAGGGGGGCCGGGGGGCTACACCTTC
CSAQGGPGGYTF
>NA|NA|TRBV9|TRBJ1-1
TGTGCCAGCAGCCCCTTGGGAGGGGCAGGGGATGGTGAAGCTTTCTTT
CASSPLGGAGDGEAFF
>NA|TRBD2|TRBV30|TRBJ2-1
TGTGCCTGGAGTCACGCCGGGACTAGCGGGTACAATGAGCAGTTCTTC
CAWSHAGTSGYNEQFF
>NA|NA|TRBV18|TRBJ2-3
TGTGCCAGCTCACCAGGGATACGTACAGATACGCAGTATTTT
CASSPGIRTDTQYF
>once|NA|TRBV30|TRBJ2-5
TGTGCCTGGAGTCGCCTGGACAGTGCGGAACAAGAGACCCAGTACTTC
CAWSRLDSAEQETQYF
>NA|NA|TRBV9|TRBJ1-2
TGTGCCAGCAGCGATGGCAGGTGGGGGCCTAACTATGGCTACACCTTC
CASSDGRWGPNYGYTF
>NA|NA|TRBV2|TRBJ1-6
TGTGCCAGCAGTCCACAGGGACTACGAAATTCACCCCTCCACTTT
CASSPQGLRNSPLHF
>NA|NA|TRBV7-9|TRBJ1-4
TGTGCCAGCAGTCCCCAAATTGGTCAGATTAATGAAAAACTGTTTTTT
CASSPQIGQINEKLFF
>NA|NA|TRBV6-1|TRBJ1-2
TGTGCCAGCAGGTCGGGGGTGGGGCCTAACTATGGCTACACCTTC
CASRSGVGPNYGYTF
>NA|NA|TRBV30|TRBJ2-6
TGTGCCTGGAGCCACGGGGGTGGCGGGGCCAACGTCCTGACTTTC
CAWSHGGGGANVLTF
>NA|NA|TRBV18|TRBJ2-5
TGTGCCAGCTCACAGAGGGGGGGTCAAGAGACCCAGTACTTC
CASSQRGGQETQYF
>NA|NA|TRBV9|TRBJ2-2
TGTGCCAGCAGCTTCCGGACTGGCTTCGCGAACACCGGGGAGCTGTTTTTT
CASSFRTGFANTGELFF
>NA|NA|TRBV5-1|TRBJ2-2
TGCGCCAGCAGCCTGAGCGGGTCTACGGGGACCGGGGAGCTGTTTTTT
CASSLSGSTGTGELFF
>NA|NA|TRBV18|TRBJ1-1
TGTGCCAGCTCACCCTCGGGACGGCCGAACACTGAAGCTTTCTTT
CASSPSGRPNTEAFF
>NA|TRBD1|TRBV5-1|TRBJ2-3
TGCGCCAGCAGCTCGACAGGGGGCTCAGATACGCAGTATTTT
CASSSTGGSDTQYF
>NA|TRBD1|TRBV11-2|TRBJ1-5
TGTGCCAGCAGTCGCGTTGGACAGGGTAAGGGCAATCAGCCCCAGCATTTT
CASSRVGQGKGNQPQHF
>few|NA|TRBV5-4|TRBJ2-7
TGTGCCAGCAGCTCGCCCTTCGAGCAGTACTTC
CASSSPFEQYF
>NA|NA|TRBV28|TRBJ2-6
TGTGCCAGCAGTTTCATGCCCTCAGGGGGGGCCAACGTCCTGACTTTC
CASSFMPSGGANVLTF
>NA|NA|TRBV19|TRBJ1-1
TGTGCCAGTAGTATAGCGGCAGGGCTAAGCACTGAAGCTTTCTTT
CASSIAAGLSTEAFF
>NA|TRBD1|TRBV5-5|TRBJ2-7
TGTGCCAGCAGCTTGGCCCATATAGGACAGGGGGCGCCCGAGCAGTACTTC
CASSLAHIGQGAPEQYF
>NA|NA|TRBV2|TRBJ2-1
TGTGCCAGCAGTGCAAGGCAGTACAATGAGCAGTTCTTC
CASSARQYNEQFF
>few|NA|TRBV7-6|TRBJ2-6
TGTGCCAGCAGCTTGTTACCAGGTCGCCCCTCTGGGGCCAACGTCCTGACTTTC
CASSLLPGRPSGANVLTF
>NA|TRBD2|TRBV27|TRBJ2-3
TGTGCCAGCAGTATAGCGGGGTTAACAGATACGCAGTATTTT
CASSIAGLTDTQYF
>NA|TRBD1|TRBV6-5|TRBJ2-7
TGTGCCAGCAGCTGGGACAGGGGATCCTACGAGCAGTACTTC
CASSWDRGSYEQYF
>NA|NA|TRBV9|TRBJ1-5
TGTGCCAGCAGCCCCTCAGGGGTCAATCAGCCCCAGCATTTT
CASSPSGVNQPQHF